What follows are 25 T cell receptor beta chains derived from one specimen sequenced in a study of shared clonotypes between healthy human individuals (dated by TCRdb to 2020 to 2021). Library preparation used the immunoSEQ multiplex PCR assay. TCRdb retrieved this table from immuneACCESS and kept in-frame rearrangements only. Not all clones are present; in checked studies, unresolved V genes account for under half, and no reason is known for the remainder. The sample profile shows 900,000 to 1,200,000 clones; 75% to 80% of them were found once. Of the sample, 0.6% to 0.7% is held by the ten largest clones. The sample consisted of memory CD4+ T cells from PBMCs. The cell subset or site label on this specimen signifies: CD45RA-negative fraction. The receptors derive from a man between 18 and 35 years old in good health. Some clones in this sample may be carry-over from other donors' samples.

The chain combines TRBV30 with TRBJ2-3; 13 bases line up with TRBD2. CDR1 is GTSNPN, CDR2 SVGIG, per germline (reference sequence). This CDR3 spans 16 amino acids. The J segment lost 2 bases and the V segment lost 2 bases, leaving 4 bases of the junction unmatched. CDR3 sequence: CAWSRGTSGITDTQYF. CDR3 nucleotides: TGTGCCTGGAGTCGGGGGACTAGCGGGATCACAGATACGCAGTATTTT.

A single count supports this clone. The gene calls are TRBV6-5 and TRBJ2-2, with a possible D match to TRBD2 (5 bases). The CDR3 runs 14 residues. Germline V gene lookup returns CDR1 MNHEY and CDR2 SVGAGI. V dropped 11 bases and J dropped 2 bases, with 15 bases sitting between them. As DNA, the CDR3 is TGTGCCCTTAAGAGGGCCCTCAACACCGGGGAGCTGTTTTTT. This codes for CALKRALNTGELFF.

This clone was counted many times. This sequence joins TRBV25-1 and TRBJ2-3, with D possibly being TRBD2 (6 bases). Germline values: CDR1 MGHDK, CDR2 SYGVNS. This CDR3 spans 17 amino acids. V lost 2 bases and J lost 2, with 17 bases in between. CDR3 region: CASSELGSGLLTDTQYF. The CDR3 bases are TGTGCCAGCAGTGAACTCGGGAGCGGGCTCCTCACAGATACGCAGTATTTT.

The gene calls are TRBV28 and TRBJ1-2; maybe TRBD1 (6 bases). V dropped 4 bases and J dropped 4 bases, with 16 bases sitting between them. The CDR3 extends over 15 amino acids. CDR1 and CDR2 (germline): MDHEN, SYDVKM. For the CDR3, the DNA is TGTGCCAGCAGTTCTCCCCCAGGGGTCAGCTATGGCTACACCTTC. Translation: CASSSPPGVSYGYTF.

This clone was seen a handful of times. The V gene is TRBV25-1, the J gene TRBJ1-1, with D perhaps TRBD1 (5 bases). This CDR3 has 15 residues. V was shortened by 4 bases and J by 6 bases, with 18 bases between the two germline ends. Germline V gives CDR1 MGHDK, CDR2 SYGVNS. CDR3 in amino acids: CASSGDSLGRAEAFF. For the CDR3, the DNA is TGTGCCAGCAGTGGAGACTCTTTGGGGCGAGCTGAAGCTTTCTTT.

This sequence joins TRBV15 and TRBJ1-5; 8 positions match TRBD1. The CDR3 loop spans 17 amino acids. V lost 2 bases, J lost 0 bases, and 6 bases stayed unmatched. In germline, CDR1 is LNHNV, CDR2 YYDKDF (reference sequence). The CDR3 DNA reads TGTGCCACCAGCAGACGTACAGGGGGTTATAGCAATCAGCCCCAGCATTTT. Its translation: CATSRRTGGYSNQPQHF. The entire variable domain, with the rest obtained from reference TRBV15 and TRBJ1-5, is as follows: DAMVIQNPRYQVTQFGKPVTLSCSQTLNHNVMYWYQQKSSQAPKLLFHYYDKDFNNEADTPDNFQSRRPNTSFCFLDIRSPGLGDTAMYLCATSRRTGGYSNQPQHFGDGTRLSIL.

V and J are TRBV6-5 and TRBJ2-7; the match to TRBD1 covers 7 bases. This CDR3 region has 15 residues. In germline, CDR1 is MNHEY, CDR2 SVGAGI. Trimming at V came to 8 bases and at J to 0 bases, leaving 10 bases not matched to a gene. The CDR3 is CASGSPGQSSYEQYF. CDR3 in DNA: TGTGCCAGCGGCAGCCCGGGACAGAGCTCCTACGAGCAGTACTTC.

The gene calls are TRBV5-1 and TRBJ2-7; the D is unclear. CDR3 length equals 16 residues. The V and J ends lost 7 bases and 2 bases respectively, with 22 bases between them. Germline V CDR1 and CDR2: SGHRS, YFSETQ. CDR3 coding DNA: TGCGCCAGCCAGAGCCTACCTACGTCCGCTGCCTACGAGCAGTACTTC. Translation gives CASQSLPTSAAYEQYF.

The J gene is TRBJ1-2, the V gene TRBV6-5, with D possibly matching TRBD1 (6 bases). The germline V gene encodes CDR1 MNHEY and CDR2 SVGAGI. The germline V and J ends were trimmed by 5 bases and 8 bases, with 15 bases remaining between them. This CDR3 comprises 13 residues. For the CDR3, the DNA is TGTGCCAGCAGTAGGCGACAGGCGGGCGGCTACACCTTC. Encoded protein: CASSRRQAGGYTF.

V is TRBV9 and J is TRBJ1-2; unclear D gene. The germline gives CDR1 SGDLS, CDR2 YYNGEE. The CDR3 length is 12 residues. V was shortened by 2 bases and J by 4 bases, with 6 bases between the two germline ends. CDR3 nucleotide sequence: TGTGCCAGCAGCGTCTCGGTCTATGGCTACACCTTC. This translates into CASSVSVYGYTF.

This clone was picked up one time. Other DNA variants within this sample encode the same CDR3. The chain recombines TRBV7-9 with TRBJ1-3; D may be TRBD1 (6 bases). Deletions cut 5 bases from V and 0 bases from J, with 11 bases between. Germline CDR1 SEHNR, CDR2 FQNEAQ (reference sequence). This CDR3 spans 15 amino acids. Written as DNA, the CDR3 is TGTGCCAGCAGCACTGACAGGAACTCTGGAAACACCATATATTTT. Protein sequence: CASSTDRNSGNTIYF.

The CDR3, as DNA: TGTGCCAGCGGCCCTTCGGGCACAGATACGCAGTATTTT. Residues: CASGPSGTDTQYF. The chain couples TRBV6-6 to TRBJ2-3; D is ambiguous. V gave up 8 bases and J gave up 1 base, with 10 bases separating them. The CDR3 spans 13 residues. Looked up from germline, CDR1 is MNHNY and CDR2 is SVGAGI (reference sequence).

V gene TRBV28 combines with J gene TRBJ2-7; D might be TRBD1 (6 bases). Trimming took 5 bases from V and 3 from J, leaving 17 bases between them. Germline-derived CDR1 and CDR2 are MDHEN and SYDVKM. The CDR3 length is 15 residues. The CDR3 reads CASSPQSTGNYEQYF. CDR3 in DNA: TGTGCCAGCAGTCCACAGTCGACAGGAAACTACGAGCAGTACTTC.

V is TRBV2 and J is TRBJ1-2, with D uncertain. The CDR3 has 13 residues. V was trimmed by 3 bases and J by 2 bases, leaving 7 bases between them. Germline V lookup: CDR1 SNHLY, CDR2 FYNNEI. The CDR3 DNA follows: TGTGCCAGCAGTGATCTGACGAACTATGGCTACACCTTC. Translating it yields CASSDLTNYGYTF.

This rearrangement joins TRBV4-3 to TRBJ1-1, with 8 bases that match TRBD1. The V and J ends lost 0 bases and 4 bases, in that order; junction bases with no gene match: 4. The germline gives CDR1 LGHNA, CDR2 YSLEER. The CDR3 totals 15 residues. CDR3 nucleotide sequence: TGCGCCAGCAGCCAAGATCAGGGGGCTGGCACTGAAGCTTTCTTT. It yields the protein CASSQDQGAGTEAFF.

The chain couples TRBV7-9 to TRBJ1-1; maybe TRBD1 (5 bases). Germline V gene data show CDR1 as SEHNR and CDR2 as FQNEAQ (reference sequence). V lost 5 bases, J lost 9 bases, and 13 bases lay in between. This CDR3 is 12 amino acids long. CDR3 in DNA: TGTGCCAGCAGCCCATCCGGGACGAAAGCTTTCTTT. Protein: CASSPSGTKAFF.

In regard to this clone: Only one base separates this from a far larger clonotype, so it likely reflects a read error. This chain joins TRBV9 and TRBJ2-6; weak D call: TRBD2 (5 bases). The CDR3 length is 15 residues. V was trimmed by 4 bases and J by 0 bases, leaving 8 bases between them. CDR1 is SGDLS, CDR2 YYNGEE, per germline. CDR3 amino acids: CASSREGSGANVLTF. The CDR3 DNA follows: TGTGCCAGCAGCCGAGAGGGCTCTGGGGCCAACGTCCTGACTTTC.

This chain uses TRBV28 with TRBJ2-1, with 7 bases lining up with TRBD2. Trimming removed 5 bases from V and 5 bases from J; junction bases left unmatched: 6. The V gene's germline CDR1 is MDHEN and CDR2 SYDVKM. The CDR3 length is 14 residues. The CDR3 spells CASSDWGGNNEQFF. CDR3 sequence (DNA): TGTGCCAGCAGTGACTGGGGGGGGAACAATGAGCAGTTCTTC.

On this clone: The sample contains more than one DNA sequence encoding this CDR3. This sequence joins TRBV2 and TRBJ2-5; perhaps TRBD2 as D (6 bases). The germline V gene has CDR1 SNHLY and CDR2 FYNNEI. Trimming pared 3 bases from V and 5 bases from J, leaving 10 bases between. CDR3 length: 13 amino acids. The CDR3: CASSDVGRETQYF. The CDR3 coding sequence is TGTGCCAGCAGTGATGTAGGGAGGGAGACCCAGTACTTC.

The gene calls are TRBV9 and TRBJ2-7; perhaps TRBD2 as D (6 bases). Trimming stripped 4 bases from V and 4 bases from J, with 15 bases between. In germline, CDR1 is SGDLS, CDR2 YYNGEE. The CDR3 is 14 amino acids. The CDR3 protein is CASSPPGSGYEQYF. CDR3 bases: TGTGCCAGCAGCCCCCCAGGTAGCGGATACGAGCAGTACTTC. The complete variable domain, with remaining parts taken from reference TRBV9 and TRBJ2-7, reads DSGVTQTPKHLITATGQRVTLRCSPRSGDLSVYWYQQSLDQGLQFLIQYYNGEERAKGNILERFSAQQFPDLHSELNLSSLELGDSALYFCASSPPGSGYEQYFGPGTRLTVT.

This clone was found once. V and J are TRBV6-1 and TRBJ2-2; D unresolved. Looked up from germline, CDR1 is MNHNS and CDR2 is SASEGT. The CDR3 has 16 amino acids. V lost 4 bases and J lost 7, with 19 bases in between. CDR3 sequence: CASSVIRGPLHGELFF. The CDR3 nucleotides read TGTGCCAGCAGTGTAATCCGCGGCCCCCTCCACGGGGAGCTGTTTTTT.

The genes are TRBV19 and TRBJ2-2, with D tentatively TRBD1 or TRBD2 (5 bases each). The CDR3 sequence is 13 residues long. Trimming took 7 bases from V and 8 from J, leaving 14 bases between them. CDR1 and CDR2 from the germline V gene are LNHDA and SQIVND (reference sequence). The CDR3 bases are TGTGCCAGTACCCCGTGGGACCCTGGGGAGCTGTTTTTT. Its translation is CASTPWDPGELFF.

The rearrangement joins TRBV7-2 to TRBJ1-5, with 7 nucleotides matching TRBD1. The CDR3 has 16 residues. J gave up 1 base and V 6 bases, and 9 bases lay outside the gene matches. Germline lookup yields CDR1 SGHTA and CDR2 FQGNSA. The CDR3 is CASSPQGYTSNQPQHF. CDR3 DNA sequence: TGTGCCAGCAGTCCACAGGGGTATACGAGCAATCAGCCCCAGCATTTT.

The V call is TRBV19, the J call TRBJ1-1; 10 nucleotides align to TRBD1. Germline trimming cut 3 bases from V and 5 bases from J; bases unmatched to any gene: 9. This CDR3 comprises 16 residues. In germline, CDR1 is LNHDA, CDR2 SQIVND (reference sequence). CDR3 protein: CASSMGPGQGYTEAFF. DNA of the CDR3: TGTGCCAGTAGTATGGGACCGGGACAGGGGTATACTGAAGCTTTCTTT.

The J gene is TRBJ1-2, the V gene TRBV7-9; no reliable D call. CDR1 and CDR2 from the germline V gene are SEHNR and FQNEAQ (reference sequence). The CDR3 is 15 residues long. Trimming took off 0 bases at V and 2 bases at J, with 10 bases between the two ends. The CDR3 DNA reads as TGTGCCAGCAGCTTAGCCTCCTTCACCAACTATGGCTACACCTTC. Translation gives CASSLASFTNYGYTF.